These T cell receptor beta chains were read from a single sample in a study of control samples from healthy donors and cancer patients. Using immunoSEQ multiplex PCR, the repertoire was profiled, and TCRdb retains in-frame clones only, with some absent. The top ten hold 10% of the sample, which has about 44,000 clones, more than 75% seen once. The material sequenced was PBMCs. The receptors derive from a woman aged 55-75 years with lung cancer. The CDR3 runs from the conserved cysteine through the conserved F or W. D genes are given only for firm matches. Only some rows state a clone size, as once, few, many or a class for expanded clones.

>TRBJ1-2|-|-|TRBV5-1
TGCGCCAGCAGCTTGGTTCCCAGGGACTATGGCTACACCTTC
CASSLVPRDYGYTF
>TRBJ2-1|-|TRBD2|TRBV9
TGTGCCAGCAGCAGCCTAGCGGGCAGAGAAAATGAGCAGTTCTTC
CASSSLAGRENEQFF
>TRBJ1-2|-|TRBD1|TRBV11-1
TGTGCCAGCAGCTCGAGGACAGGGTATTATGGCTACACCTTC
CASSSRTGYYGYTF
>TRBJ1-6|-|-|TRBV25-1
TGTGCCAGCAGTGAATATAACCCGGAGAATTCACCCCTCCACTTT
CASSEYNPENSPLHF
>TRBJ2-5|-|-|TRBV15
TGTGCCACCAGCAATAGAGGGGCGGGGGAGACCCAGTACTTC
CATSNRGAGETQYF
>TRBJ2-3|-|-|TRBV29-1
TGCAGCGTTGTTGGGGATACGCAGTATTTT
CSVVGDTQYF
>TRBJ1-1|-|-|TRBV7-3
TGTGCCAGCAGCTTAACGAGAAACACTGAAGCTTTCTTT
CASSLTRNTEAFF
>TRBJ2-7|-|-|TRBV2
TGTGCCACAACCGGGACATCTCCCTACGAGCAGTACTTC
CATTGTSPYEQYF
>TRBJ1-1|-|-|TRBV27
TGTGCCAGCAGCCCAGGCGGGGTAGGGTGGGGCACTGAAGCTTTCTTT
CASSPGGVGWGTEAFF
>TRBJ1-2|-|-|TRBV19
TGTGCCAGTAAAACGGAACCCTATGGCTACACCTTC
CASKTEPYGYTF
>TRBJ2-7|-|TRBD2|TRBV11-2
TGTGCCAGCAGCTTAGATCTAGCGGGAGGGCCCCCCGAGCAGTACTTC
CASSLDLAGGPPEQYF
>TRBJ1-3|-|TRBD1|TRBV4-1
TGCGCCAGCAGCCAAGACCCGACAGGGGCTGGAAACACCATATATTTT
CASSQDPTGAGNTIYF
>TRBJ1-4|-|-|TRBV30
TGTGCCTGGACACCGTCTTGGGGGGCGGAAGTTGCTAATGAAAAACTGTTTTTT
CAWTPSWGAEVANEKLFF
>TRBJ2-7|-|TRBD2|TRBV7-9
TGTGCCAGCAGCTCGGTCACTAGCGGGAGATGGTACGAGCAGTACTTC
CASSSVTSGRWYEQYF
>TRBJ1-6|once|-|TRBV12-5
TGTGCTAGTGGTTTGGGGTGGGACACTCTTTCACCCCTCCACTTT
CASGLGWDTLSPLHF
>TRBJ1-1|-|TRBD1|TRBV10-3
TGTGCCATCACCAAAGATGGTGTTCAGGGGGAAAGGGCTTTCTTT
CAITKDGVQGERAFF
>TRBJ2-2|-|-|TRBV19
TGTGCCAGTAGTTGGGGCAGGTCGAACACCGGGGAGCTGTTTTTT
CASSWGRSNTGELFF
>TRBJ2-5|-|-|TRBV4-2
TGTGCCAGCAGCCGGCTAGCGAGCCAAGAGACCCAGTACTTC
CASSRLASQETQYF
>TRBJ2-1|-|-|TRBV6-4
TGTGCCAGCAGTGATGACGGGTCCTACAATGAGCAGTTCTTC
CASSDDGSYNEQFF
>TRBJ2-2|once|TRBD1|TRBV6-6
TGTGCCAGCAGGCCGGGACAGGGGCGCACCGGGGAGCTGTTTTTT
CASRPGQGRTGELFF
>TRBJ2-7|-|TRBD1|TRBV6-4
TGTGCCAGCAGTGCTGAACAGGGGTCCTACGAGCAGTACTTC
CASSAEQGSYEQYF
>TRBJ1-1|-|-|TRBV2
TGTGCCAGCAGTGTCGGAACTGAAGCTTTCTTT
CASSVGTEAFF
>TRBJ2-7|-|-|TRBV11-3
TGTGCCAGCAGCCCCACCGCAGGGGCGGAAGGCGAGCAGTACTTC
CASSPTAGAEGEQYF
>TRBJ1-2|-|TRBD1|TRBV30
TGTGCCTGGAGTCTGGGCAGGGGGTATGGCTACACCTTC
CAWSLGRGYGYTF
>TRBJ1-2|once|-|TRBV2
TGTGCCAGCAGTACACAACATGGGAACCTCAGAGTTAGGGGCTACACCTTC
CASSTQHGNLRVRGYTF
>TRBJ1-1|-|-|TRBV28
TGTGCCAGCAAGGGACCCTGGACAAAGAACACTGAAGCTTTCTTT
CASKGPWTKNTEAFF
>TRBJ2-3|-|TRBD2|TRBV7-9
TGTGCCAGCAGCTTAGTAAGCGGGAGTGGCGATACGCAGTATTTT
CASSLVSGSGDTQYF
>TRBJ1-2|-|TRBD1|TRBV7-2
TGTGCCAGCAGCCCCGGGGACAGGGGGGAAGGCTACACCTTC
CASSPGDRGEGYTF
>TRBJ2-7|-|-|TRBV28
TGTGCCAGCCACCTCGGTCCGTCCTACGAGCAGTACTTC
CASHLGPSYEQYF
>TRBJ2-5|-|-|TRBV5-1
TGCGCCAGCAGCTTACCCGACAGAGAGACCCAGTACTTC
CASSLPDRETQYF
>TRBJ2-3|-|TRBD1|TRBV5-1
TGCGCCAGCAGGAGGGGGCTAGCAGATACGCAGTATTTT
CASRRGLADTQYF
>TRBJ1-1|once|-|TRBV5-1
TGCGCCAGCAGCTTGGCTCGGGGGGCTGGCACTGAAGCTTTCTTT
CASSLARGAGTEAFF
>TRBJ2-7|-|TRBD2|TRBV6-5
TGTGCCAGCAGTTTGGGTAGTAGCGGGCCCTACGAGCAGTACTTC
CASSLGSSGPYEQYF
>TRBJ1-2|few|TRBD1|TRBV2
TGTGCCAGCAGCAGGGACAGGGGCTATGGCTACACCTTC
CASSRDRGYGYTF
>TRBJ2-7|-|TRBD2|TRBV28
TGTGCCAGCAGTTTTCTAGCGGGGAAGACCTACGAGCAGTACTTC
CASSFLAGKTYEQYF
>TRBJ1-1|-|TRBD1|TRBV24-1
TGTGCCACCAGTGCCACGGACAGGGACACTGAAGCTTTCTTT
CATSATDRDTEAFF
>TRBJ2-7|-|-|TRBV10-2
TGCGCCAGCACCTACTCCAGGGAATTGGGCGAGCAGTACTTC
CASTYSRELGEQYF
>TRBJ2-5|-|-|TRBV7-6
TGTGCCAGCAGCTCCCCACGGGGGAACCAAGAGACCCAGTACTTC
CASSSPRGNQETQYF
>TRBJ1-4|once|-|TRBV14
TGTGCCAGCAGCCAAGATCGCATGGCTAATGAAAAACTGTTTTTT
CASSQDRMANEKLFF
>TRBJ2-6|-|-|TRBV6-1
TGTGCCAGCAGTGAATTCGCCCCCGGTGACCTATCTGGGGCCAACGTCCTGACTTTC
CASSEFAPGDLSGANVLTF
>TRBJ2-1|-|TRBD2|TRBV7-2
TGTGCCAGCAGCCTTATAGCGGGAAACGACAATGAGCAGTTCTTC
CASSLIAGNDNEQFF
>TRBJ1-2|-|-|TRBV7-9
TGTGCCAGCAGCTTTGGAAGGGGAGAGGGCTACACCTTC
CASSFGRGEGYTF
>TRBJ2-1|-|-|TRBV3-1/TRBV3-2
TGTGCCAGCAGCCGGACTAACAATGAGCAGTTCTTC
CASSRTNNEQFF
>TRBJ1-6|-|-|TRBV10-3
TGTGCCATCAGTGAGGGACAAGGAAATTCACCCCTCCACTTT
CAISEGQGNSPLHF
>TRBJ1-1|-|-|TRBV7-3
TGTGCCAGCAGCTTAAGTGGCGGCCAATTGACTGAAGCTTTCTTT
CASSLSGGQLTEAFF
>TRBJ2-1|-|-|TRBV11-3
TGTGCCAGCAGCCCTGGGGGGGGGCACAATGAGCAGTTCTTC
CASSPGGGHNEQFF
>TRBJ2-2|-|-|TRBV4-2
TGTGCCAGCAGCCAAGACTTGGACGGAGGGGGAACCGGGGAGCTGTTTTTT
CASSQDLDGGGTGELFF
>TRBJ2-6|once|-|TRBV28
TGTGCCAGCAGGACACCTCCAGGGGCAGGGGCCAACGTCCTGACTTTC
CASRTPPGAGANVLTF
>TRBJ2-2|-|-|TRBV9
TGTGCCAGCAGCGTCGGGGGCGCGAACACCGGGGAGCTGTTTTTT
CASSVGGANTGELFF
>TRBJ1-3|-|-|TRBV19
TGTGCCAGTACCATAGCAAGCCGGAACTCTGGAAACACCATATATTTT
CASTIASRNSGNTIYF
>TRBJ2-1|-|TRBD2|TRBV24-1
TGTGCCACCAGTGACTCGCGGACTAGCGGACTTCGCAATGAGCAGTTCTTC
CATSDSRTSGLRNEQFF
>TRBJ1-2|-|-|TRBV4-1
TGCGCCAGCAGCCTTACACCGCCAGGGAACAACTATGGCTACACCTTC
CASSLTPPGNNYGYTF
>TRBJ1-4|few|TRBD1|TRBV5-4
TGTGCCAGCAGCTTGACAGGGGGGCTTAATGAAAAACTGTTTTTT
CASSLTGGLNEKLFF
>TRBJ2-7|-|TRBD1|TRBV7-2
TGTGCCAGCAGCTACCCGGGACAGGACTCCTACGAGCAGTACTTC
CASSYPGQDSYEQYF
>TRBJ2-7|-|-|TRBV27
TGTGCCAGCAGTACACAGGGATACGAGCAGTACTTC
CASSTQGYEQYF
>TRBJ1-3|-|-|TRBV12-3/TRBV12-4
TGTGCCAGCAGTTTTGAGGGGACCATATATTTT
CASSFEGTIYF